This T cell receptor beta chain was retrieved from a study of vaccination and CD4 T cells after COVID-19. The wider study: Each of the control cultures got a CEFX pool, an HIV-1 Nef pool, or no peptide.

Germline lookup yields CDR1 SNHLY and CDR2 FYNNEI. The CDR3 sequence is 11 residues long. V gave up 1 base and J gave up 5 bases, with 2 bases separating them. The Oncomine TCR Beta short-read assay was applied to DNA of cultured CD4+ T cells. TCRdb re-analysed the PCR reads in MiXCR, keeping a single row per CDR3 protein. The sample holds approximately 8,100 distinct CDR3 sequences, around 60% seen once. Study-level findings and limits: It was found that, in convalescent patients, 304 of 307 vaccine-specific clones were spike mono-reactive.

Treatment given: approximately 9-day PBMC culture with coronavirus spike peptide pools or control peptides (ViraFEST assay). The authors swapped half the medium for fresh IL-2 medium on days 3 and 7. On this clonotype: Its specificity is unknown.

The source is a human donor who had recovered from COVID-19. This chain joins TRBV2 and TRBJ1-2; D unresolved. Specimen: CD4+ T cells from blood, cultured in vitro. CDR3: CASSEEYGYTF. The CDR3 nucleotides are TGTGCCAGCAGTGAAGAGTATGGCTACACCTTC.